Detailed here is one TCR beta chain. No antigen is known for it. No much larger clone exists at a distance of one base, and base qualities are not known. The data are from a study of radiation and T cells in renal cell carcinoma (dated by TCRdb to about 2020). For the study in its entirety: Samples came from a clinical trial, in which primary renal cell carcinomas received 15 Gy stereotactic body radiation therapy followed by nephrectomy 4 weeks later. A total of 50 to 55 samples underwent TCR beta sequencing, made up of approximately 26 tumors and around 27 peripheral blood samples. Across all 50 or so samples, under 5,000,000 unique CDR3 nucleotide sequences encoding 2.5 million to 3 million unique CDR3 amino acid sequences were identified.

V is cut back by 0 bases and J by 7 bases, with 6 bases in the junction unmatched. The germline V gene (reference sequence) provides CDR1 SGHNT and CDR2 YYREEE. The CDR3 numbers 16 residues from cysteine through phenylalanine. Only the CDR3 region is kept as DNA, spanning 48 bases read in frame from base 1. TCR beta libraries were generated from genomic DNA with the immunoSEQ kit, following the manufacturer's recommendations. Library preparation used a first multiplex PCR with proprietary primers, then a second PCR adding unique barcodes, with bead cleanups after each round. Each sample batch included a kit-provided positive control reaction and a negative control reaction. The final libraries were assessed on an Agilent 4200 TapeStation D1000 ScreenTape, pooled by volume, and quantified by qPCR. An Illumina NextSeq500 fitted with a MidOutput 150-cycle cartridge performed the sequencing, running 156 Read1 cycles and 15 Index1 cycles with the kit's custom primers. The pooled library was loaded at approximately 1 pM, with a 20% PhiX control spiked in. The source study handled its data this way. Vendor-processed data were analyzed in R, with a clonotype defined as all T cells sharing the same CDR3 nucleotide sequence. In the clone abundance analyses, frequencies were normalized to the 10,000 most abundant clones in each sample. Public T cell clones, which averaged fewer than five per sample, were removed prior to analysis. An abundance difference of at least 32-fold between compartments was the criterion for calling clonotypes tumor-enriched or baseline blood-enriched. A beta-binomial differential abundance model was used to identify clonotypes that expanded or contracted between blood time points. Similarity between tumor and blood repertoires was quantified using the Baroni-Urbani and Buser coefficient, and groups were compared with two-tailed Wilcoxon tests in R. Held by TCRdb, this immuneACCESS table contains in-frame sequences only and omits some clones. Under half of the omission traces to an unresolved V gene where checked; the cause of the rest is unknown. V and J calls and clone size are as listed in that table; D and trimming were resolved from the DNA. This sample has roughly 130,000 clones in its table, and 80% to 90% of those were observed once. The ten largest clones take up around 2% of the sample.

Taken with the paper, the label for time point translates to: blood 2 weeks post-SBRT. Taken with the paper, the label for treatment or condition translates to: 15 Gy SBRT to primary tumor, nephrectomy 4 weeks later. To follow tumor-enriched clonotypes, peripheral blood was collected serially from radiation-treated patients at baseline and again at 2 weeks and 4 weeks after SBRT. Renal cell carcinoma with clear cell pathology was present in all patients. The QIAamp DNA Blood Mini Kit (Qiagen) was used to prepare genomic DNA for TCR sequencing. The analyses included only samples that passed all quality control checks. The paper as a whole reports these results and caveats: Because pretreatment tumor biopsies were not available, the baseline intratumoral presence of clonotypes could not be determined. Because the trial had a single-armed design, the trial could not examine how radiation dose or scheduling affected the TCR repertoire. Dynamics of the blood repertoire were not tracked past 4 weeks after treatment. An increase in top tumor clonotypes in blood was observed from baseline to 2 weeks post-radiation, followed by contraction by 4 weeks, which was taken to suggest transient expansion of tumor-resident clones.

The input for sequencing was blood, taken from a patient whose treatment included radiotherapy and nephrectomy. The TCR sequence derives from a woman aged 60-75 years with renal cell carcinoma. The rearranged chain carries TRBV5-4 and TRBJ1-6, with 8 bases matching TRBD1. The CDR3 protein: CASSLGQGNKNSPLHF. Read as DNA, the sequence is TGTGCCAGCAGCTTGGGACAGGGGAATAAAAATTCACCCCTCCACTTT.